One sample yielded the 13 T cell receptor beta chains listed below, sequenced in a study of blood T cell repertoires in COVID-19 (dated by TCRdb to about 2020). Library creation used the immunoSEQ multiplex PCR assay. TCRdb obtained this table from immuneACCESS and retained in-frame rearrangements with V and J assigned. These tables miss some clones; where compared with another copy, unresolved V genes account for less than half of the shortfall, and the remainder is unexplained. The sample includes under 250,000 clones, with 81% observed a single time. The top ten clonotypes cover roughly 8% of the sample. The sample taken for sequencing was peripheral blood. These receptors all stem from a woman over 75 with acute or convalescent COVID-19.

Points on this clone: The same CDR3 arises from other DNA sequences in this sample as well. The chain carries TRBV15 and TRBJ2-7; 7 positions agree with TRBD1. In germline, CDR1 is LNHNV, CDR2 YYDKDF (reference sequence). J lost 2 bases, V lost 1 base, and 5 bases had no gene match. This CDR3 has 15 amino acids. The CDR3 spells CATSRGGTATYEQYF. DNA for the CDR3: TGTGCCACCAGCAGAGGGGGGACAGCCACCTACGAGCAGTACTTC.

This chain connects TRBV5-4 to TRBJ2-1; 10 bases agree with TRBD2. V lost 0 bases and J lost 8; bases outside the gene matches: 8. This CDR3 comprises 16 residues. Looked up from germline, CDR1 is SGHNT and CDR2 is YYREEE (reference sequence). CDR3 protein: CASSLGASGGRDEQFF. The CDR3 DNA follows: TGTGCCAGCAGCTTGGGGGCTAGCGGGGGAAGGGATGAGCAGTTCTTC.

This chain connects TRBV18 to TRBJ2-6, with 7 positions matching TRBD1. Trimming removed 4 bases from V and 0 bases from J; junction bases left unmatched: 9. Germline V gene lookup returns CDR1 KGHSH and CDR2 LQKENI. The CDR3 totals 18 residues. The CDR3 here is CASSLGVGQLSGANVLTF. Written as DNA, the CDR3 is TGTGCCAGCTCACTGGGCGTGGGACAGCTCTCTGGGGCCAACGTCCTGACTTTC.

The rearrangement links TRBV3-1 (or the pseudogene TRBV3-2) to TRBJ2-5, with D perhaps TRBD1 (5 bases). V dropped 7 bases and J dropped 7 bases, with 19 bases sitting between them. The CDR3 loop spans 14 amino acids. The germline CDR1 and CDR2 sequences are LGHDT and YNNKEL (reference sequence). The CDR3 protein is CASMPGILKGTQYF. The DNA for the CDR3 is TGTGCCAGCATGCCAGGGATTCTCAAGGGGACCCAGTACTTC.

The rearrangement links TRBV28 to TRBJ1-1; 7 nucleotides line up with TRBD1. V lost 3 bases and J lost 9; bases outside the gene matches: 10. CDR1 and CDR2 from the germline V gene are MDHEN and SYDVKM. The CDR3 spans 14 residues. The CDR3 reads CASSFPSPGQKAFF. The CDR3 DNA reads as TGTGCCAGCAGTTTCCCCTCACCGGGACAGAAAGCTTTCTTT.

The DNA of the CDR3 is TGCGCCAGCAGCCAAGTCTACCCTGACGGGACTAGAGAAGAGACCCAGTACTTC. It translates to CASSQVYPDGTREETQYF. V and J are TRBV4-1 and TRBJ2-5; 8 nucleotides line up with TRBD2. This CDR3 region has 18 residues. The germline CDR1 and CDR2 sequences are MGHRA and YSYEKL. With V trimmed by 1 base and J by 3 bases, 13 bases remained unmatched.

The chain has TRBV4-1 and TRBJ2-1, with TRBD1 as a possible D gene (6 bases). Germline values: CDR1 MGHRA, CDR2 YSYEKL. V was pared by 4 bases and J by 9 bases, with 19 bases between. CDR3 size: 15 residues. The CDR3 loop is CASSRVGLGASEQFF. CDR3 coding DNA: TGCGCCAGCAGCCGGGTGGGGTTGGGGGCCTCTGAGCAGTTCTTC.

This clone was seen only a few times. The rearrangement joins TRBV2 to TRBJ2-7, with TRBD1 matching 8 bases. J was trimmed by 3 bases and V by 8 bases; bases with no gene match: 9. The length of the CDR3 is 14 residues. Germline V CDR1 and CDR2: SNHLY, FYNNEI. The CDR3 DNA is TGTGCCAGCCTAAGACAGGGGATTAGCTACGAGCAGTACTTC. It codes for CASLRQGISYEQYF.

The gene calls are TRBV3-1 (or the pseudogene TRBV3-2) and TRBJ1-3; no clear D gene. Looked up from germline, CDR1 is LGHDT and CDR2 is YNNKEL (reference sequence). V gave up 0 bases and J gave up 3 bases, with 3 bases separating them. The CDR3 runs 13 residues. The CDR3 loop reads CASSQDIGNTIYF. As DNA, the CDR3 is TGTGCCAGCAGCCAAGATATTGGAAACACCATATATTTT.

CDR3 bases: TGTGCCAGCAGCTCTAGTGCGGAGTTGATCTACAATGAGCAGTTCTTC. The encoded protein is CASSSSAELIYNEQFF. This chain connects TRBV5-4 to TRBJ2-1; no firm D call. The CDR3 extends over 16 amino acids. The V gene's germline CDR1 is SGHNT and CDR2 YYREEE (reference sequence). With 3 bases removed from V and 3 bases from J, the gap between germline ends came to 16 bases.

The chain uses TRBV11-3 and TRBJ2-7; a possible D gene is TRBD1 (6 bases). Germline V gene lookup returns CDR1 SGHNT and CDR2 YENEEA. The V end lost 3 bases, the J end lost 7 bases, and 10 bases lay between the germline ends. The CDR3 covers 12 residues. The CDR3 DNA sequence: TGTGCCAGCAGCTTTCACGGACAGGAGCAGTACTTC. Encoded protein: CASSFHGQEQYF.

The V and J genes are TRBV11-3 and TRBJ2-5, with 7 bases that match TRBD1. Trimming cost V 5 bases and J 2 bases; bases outside gene matches: 5. Germline CDR1 is SGHNT and CDR2 is YENEEA. This CDR3 region has 14 residues. CDR3 loop: CASSDRTGQETQYF. The CDR3, as DNA: TGTGCCAGCAGCGACCGGACAGGACAAGAGACCCAGTACTTC.

J is TRBJ1-2 and V is TRBV5-1; 8 bases fit TRBD1. The V segment lost 2 bases and the J segment 0 bases; nucleotides outside the gene matches: 6. Germline lookup yields CDR1 SGHRS and CDR2 YFSETQ. The CDR3 loop spans 16 amino acids. The CDR3 is CASSFNVRGPNYGYTF. DNA for the CDR3: TGCGCCAGCAGCTTCAACGTCAGGGGGCCTAACTATGGCTACACCTTC.